This T cell receptor beta chain is drawn from a study of CD8+ T cells in alopecia areata. The overall study: Patients received oral tofacitinib, 5 to 10 mg twice daily, for moderate-to-severe alopecia areata. Study findings and constraints: Administration of tofacitinib significantly diminished scalp clonality and expanded CD8+ clones within the top 100.

To note about this clone: Its antigen is not identified.

Isolated RNA was reverse transcribed into cDNA used as the sequencing template. TCRdb's table, derived via immunoSEQ multiplex PCR, lists solely in-frame clones and lacks some. The top ten hold 20% of the sample, which has over 60,000 clones, around 45% seen once. Treatment reported: oral pan-JAK inhibitor, 5-10 mg twice daily. CDR1 is SQVTM, CDR2 ANQGSEA, per germline. Losses at the gene ends were 7 bases for V and 3 bases for J; bases not matched to a gene: 7. This CDR3 spans 13 amino acids. The sequencing used CD8+ T cells sorted from blood, collected around week 37, from a patient treated with tofacitinib. This clonotype originated in a human donor with alopecia areata. The chain combines TRBV29-1 with TRBJ1-2, with 8 bases that match TRBD1. For the CDR3, the DNA is TGCAGCGCCGAAGGACAGGGCGACTATGGCTACACCTTC. Translating gives CSAEGQGDYGYTF.